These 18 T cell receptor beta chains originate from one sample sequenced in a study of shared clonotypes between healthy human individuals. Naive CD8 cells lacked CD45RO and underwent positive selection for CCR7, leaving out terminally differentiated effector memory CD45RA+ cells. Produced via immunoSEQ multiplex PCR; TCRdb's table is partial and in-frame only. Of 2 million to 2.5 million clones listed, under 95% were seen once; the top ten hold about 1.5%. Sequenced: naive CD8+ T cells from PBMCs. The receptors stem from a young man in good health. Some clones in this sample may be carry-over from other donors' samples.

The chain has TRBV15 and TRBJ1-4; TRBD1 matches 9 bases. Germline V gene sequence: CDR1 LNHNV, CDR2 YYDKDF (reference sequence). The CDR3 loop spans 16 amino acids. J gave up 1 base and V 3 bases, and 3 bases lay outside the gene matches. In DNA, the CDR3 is TGTGCCACCAGCAGGACAGGGGGTGTAACTAATGAAAAACTGTTTTTT. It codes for CATSRTGGVTNEKLFF. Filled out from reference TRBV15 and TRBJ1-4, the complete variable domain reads DAMVIQNPRYQVTQFGKPVTLSCSQTLNHNVMYWYQQKSSQAPKLLFHYYDKDFNNEADTPDNFQSRRPNTSFCFLDIRSPGLGDTAMYLCATSRTGGVTNEKLFFGSGTQLSVL.

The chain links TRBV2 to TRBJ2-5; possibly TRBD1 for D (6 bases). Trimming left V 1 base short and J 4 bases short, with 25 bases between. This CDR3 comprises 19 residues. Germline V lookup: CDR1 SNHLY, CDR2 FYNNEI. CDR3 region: CASSEVETTGTPTIETQYF. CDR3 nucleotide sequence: TGTGCCAGCAGTGAAGTGGAAACCACCGGGACACCGACTATAGAGACCCAGTACTTC.

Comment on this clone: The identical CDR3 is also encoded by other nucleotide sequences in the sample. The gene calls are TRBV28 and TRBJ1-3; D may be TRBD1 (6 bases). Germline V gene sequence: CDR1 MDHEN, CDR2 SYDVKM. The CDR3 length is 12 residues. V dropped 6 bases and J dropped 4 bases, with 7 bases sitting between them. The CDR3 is CASRGAGNTIYF. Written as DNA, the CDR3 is TGTGCCAGCAGGGGGGCCGGAAACACCATATATTTT.

CDR3 sequence reads: CASSQDAGDGDTQYF. CDR3 nucleotides: TGCGCCAGCAGCCAAGACGCGGGAGACGGGGATACGCAGTATTTT. This chain joins TRBV4-1 and TRBJ2-3; 7 bases match TRBD2. V gave up 0 bases and J gave up 6 bases; unmatched junction bases: 6. The CDR3 spans 15 residues. CDR1 and CDR2 (germline): MGHRA, YSYEKL.

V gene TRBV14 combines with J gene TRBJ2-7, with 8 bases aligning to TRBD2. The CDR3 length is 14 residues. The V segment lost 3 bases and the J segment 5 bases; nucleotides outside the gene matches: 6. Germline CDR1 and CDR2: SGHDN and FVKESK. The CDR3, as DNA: TGTGCCAGCAGCCATTCTCCCGGGAGGGACGAGCAGTACTTC. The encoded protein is CASSHSPGRDEQYF.

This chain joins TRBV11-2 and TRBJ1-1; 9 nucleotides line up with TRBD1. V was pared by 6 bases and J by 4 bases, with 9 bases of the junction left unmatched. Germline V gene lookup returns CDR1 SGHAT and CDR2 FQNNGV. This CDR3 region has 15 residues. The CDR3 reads CASRKDRGEVTEAFF. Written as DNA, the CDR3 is TGTGCCAGCAGAAAAGACAGGGGGGAAGTCACTGAAGCTTTCTTT.

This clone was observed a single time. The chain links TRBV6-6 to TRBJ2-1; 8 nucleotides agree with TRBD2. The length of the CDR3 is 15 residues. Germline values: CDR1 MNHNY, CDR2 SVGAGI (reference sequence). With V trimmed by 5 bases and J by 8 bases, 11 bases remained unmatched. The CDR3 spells CASSNLAGSSDEQFF. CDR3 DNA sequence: TGTGCCAGCAGTAATCTAGCGGGCAGCAGCGATGAGCAGTTCTTC.

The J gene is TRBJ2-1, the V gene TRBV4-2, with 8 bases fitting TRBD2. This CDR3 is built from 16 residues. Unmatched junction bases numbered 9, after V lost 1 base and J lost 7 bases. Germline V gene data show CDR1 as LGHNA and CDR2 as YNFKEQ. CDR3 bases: TGTGCCAGCAGCCAAGTATCTAGCGGGTCTTCGAATGAGCAGTTCTTC. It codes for CASSQVSSGSSNEQFF.

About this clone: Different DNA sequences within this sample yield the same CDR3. The CDR3 DNA reads as TGTGCCAGCAGCCCCACAGGGGGCCGCAATCAGCCCCAGCATTTT. Its protein product is CASSPTGGRNQPQHF. The V call is TRBV7-9, the J call TRBJ1-5, with 9 bases fitting TRBD1. This CDR3 is 15 amino acids long. V shed 5 bases, J shed 2 bases, and the junction held 4 bases outside the gene matches. The germline V gene has CDR1 SEHNR and CDR2 FQNEAQ (reference sequence).

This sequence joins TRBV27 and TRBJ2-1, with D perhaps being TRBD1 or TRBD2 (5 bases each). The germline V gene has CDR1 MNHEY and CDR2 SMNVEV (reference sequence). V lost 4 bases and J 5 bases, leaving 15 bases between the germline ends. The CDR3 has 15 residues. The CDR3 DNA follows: TGTGCCAGCAGTTCCACGGGACGGGCAAACAATGAGCAGTTCTTC. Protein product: CASSSTGRANNEQFF.

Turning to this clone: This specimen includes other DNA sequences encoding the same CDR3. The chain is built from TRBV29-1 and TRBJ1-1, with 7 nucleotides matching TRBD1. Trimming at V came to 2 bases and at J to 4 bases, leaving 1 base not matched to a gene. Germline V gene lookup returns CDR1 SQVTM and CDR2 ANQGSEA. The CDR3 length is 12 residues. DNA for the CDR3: TGCAGCGTTGAACCAGGGGGCACTGAAGCTTTCTTT. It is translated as CSVEPGGTEAFF.

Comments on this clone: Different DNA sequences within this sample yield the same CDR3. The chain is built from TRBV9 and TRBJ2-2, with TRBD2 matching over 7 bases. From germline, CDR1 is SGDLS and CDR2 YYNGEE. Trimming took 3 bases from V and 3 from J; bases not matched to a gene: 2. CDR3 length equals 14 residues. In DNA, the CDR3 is TGTGCCAGCAGCGGGCTAGCGGACACCGGGGAGCTGTTTTTT. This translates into CASSGLADTGELFF. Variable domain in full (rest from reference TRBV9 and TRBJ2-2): DSGVTQTPKHLITATGQRVTLRCSPRSGDLSVYWYQQSLDQGLQFLIQYYNGEERAKGNILERFSAQQFPDLHSELNLSSLELGDSALYFCASSGLADTGELFFGEGSRLTVL.

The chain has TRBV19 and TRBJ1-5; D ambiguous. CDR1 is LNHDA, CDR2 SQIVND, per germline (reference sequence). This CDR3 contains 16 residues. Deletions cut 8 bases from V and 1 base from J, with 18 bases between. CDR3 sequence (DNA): TGTGCCAGTCGATTGGGTCGGACGGGGAGCAATCAGCCCCAGCATTTT. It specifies CASRLGRTGSNQPQHF.

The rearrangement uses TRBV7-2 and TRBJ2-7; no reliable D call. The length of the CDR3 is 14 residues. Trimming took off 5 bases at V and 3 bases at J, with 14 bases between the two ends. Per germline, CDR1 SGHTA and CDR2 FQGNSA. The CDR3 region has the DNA TGTGCCAGCAGCCCTAGTTTATCATACTACGAGCAGTACTTC. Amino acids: CASSPSLSYYEQYF.

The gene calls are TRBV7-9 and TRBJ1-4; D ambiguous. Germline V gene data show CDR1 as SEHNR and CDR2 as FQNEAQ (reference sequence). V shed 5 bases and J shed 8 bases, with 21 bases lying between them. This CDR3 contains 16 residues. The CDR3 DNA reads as TGTGCCAGCAGCCCCCCCCGGCTCCGGGCGGGGGAAAAACTGTTTTTT. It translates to CASSPPRLRAGEKLFF.

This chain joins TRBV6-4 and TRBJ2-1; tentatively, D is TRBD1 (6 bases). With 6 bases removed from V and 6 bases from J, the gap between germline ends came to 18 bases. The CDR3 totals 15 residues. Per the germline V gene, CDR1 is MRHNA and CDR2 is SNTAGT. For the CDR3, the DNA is TGTGCCAGCAGCGGACGGGACACCATCCTCAATGAGCAGTTCTTC. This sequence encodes CASSGRDTILNEQFF.

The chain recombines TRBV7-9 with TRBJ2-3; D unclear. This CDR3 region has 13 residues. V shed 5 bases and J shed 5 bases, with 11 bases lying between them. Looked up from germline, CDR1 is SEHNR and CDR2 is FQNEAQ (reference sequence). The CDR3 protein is CASSPRSGDTQYF. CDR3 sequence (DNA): TGTGCCAGCAGCCCGCGCTCGGGAGATACGCAGTATTTT.

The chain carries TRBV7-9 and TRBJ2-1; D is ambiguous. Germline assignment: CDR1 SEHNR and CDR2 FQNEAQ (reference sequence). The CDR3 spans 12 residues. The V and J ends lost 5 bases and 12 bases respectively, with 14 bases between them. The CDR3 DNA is TGTGCCAGCAGCCCCGCCTTGGGCGGGCAGTTCTTC. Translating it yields CASSPALGGQFF.